Listed below are T cell receptor beta chains from one sample, sequenced in a study of T cell clones after liver transplantation. Only in-frame clones appear in the TCRdb table, and some are missing; sequencing was by immunoSEQ multiplex PCR. The repertoire holds about 45,000 clones, with about 86% as singletons. Here the sequenced sample was CD4+ T cells from blood, taken 24 months after liver transplant. Every receptor here comes from a human patient who received a liver transplant. The graft donor may have contributed some T cells. Both conserved end residues are trimmed from each CDR3.

cdr3_length: 10; v_call: TRBV9; j_call: TRBJ2-1; cdr3_aa: ASSKREVEQF
cdr3_length: 10; v_call: TRBV12-5; j_call: TRBJ1-5; cdr3_aa: ASGWEGQPQH
cdr3_length: 13; v_call: TRBV6-6; j_call: TRBJ2-7; cdr3_aa: ASSAGTRALYEQY
cdr3_length: 13; v_call: TRBV27; j_call: TRBJ1-5; cdr3_aa: ASSLWQGPNQPQH
cdr3_length: 12; v_call: TRBV5-1; j_call: TRBJ2-1; cdr3_aa: ASSPTQRGHEQF
cdr3_length: 15; v_call: TRBV5-1; j_call: TRBJ1-3; cdr3_aa: ASSLDRQGVPGNTIY
cdr3_length: 14; v_call: TRBV5-6; j_call: TRBJ2-5; cdr3_aa: ASSLERGPLQETQY
cdr3_length: 12; v_call: TRBV7-8; j_call: TRBJ2-7; cdr3_aa: ASSRVQGSHEQY
cdr3_length: 10; v_call: TRBV14; j_call: TRBJ2-2; cdr3_aa: ASSQLRRELF
cdr3_length: 14; v_call: TRBV7-9; j_call: TRBJ2-5; cdr3_aa: ASSLGQSMTQETQY
cdr3_length: 11; v_call: TRBV7-3; j_call: TRBJ1-2; cdr3_aa: ASSLGQGIGYT
cdr3_length: 14; v_call: TRBV2; j_call: TRBJ1-3; cdr3_aa: ASRENRQGIGNTIY
cdr3_length: 13; v_call: TRBV5-4; j_call: TRBJ2-1; cdr3_aa: ASSFYQSSYNEQF
cdr3_length: 17; v_call: TRBV27; j_call: TRBJ2-5; cdr3_aa: ASTLPLAGGPAIGKTQY
cdr3_length: 12; v_call: TRBV27; j_call: TRBJ1-1; cdr3_aa: ASSEAGMNTEAF
cdr3_length: 15; v_call: TRBV7-8; j_call: TRBJ2-3; cdr3_aa: ASSLDDRGGLGDTQY
cdr3_length: 11; v_call: TRBV4-3; j_call: TRBJ1-1; cdr3_aa: ASSQEVDTEAF
cdr3_length: 9; v_call: TRBV25-1; j_call: TRBJ1-2; cdr3_aa: ASSEAGGYT
cdr3_length: 13; v_call: TRBV11-2; j_call: TRBJ2-3; cdr3_aa: ASSPAVTRTDTQY
cdr3_length: 13; v_call: TRBV6-1; j_call: TRBJ2-1; cdr3_aa: ASRGRGTSYNEQF
cdr3_length: 16; v_call: TRBV5-1; j_call: TRBJ1-2; cdr3_aa: ASSFVRAQGDILGGYT
cdr3_length: 12; v_call: TRBV10-3; j_call: TRBJ2-3; cdr3_aa: ATEAGGLTDTQY
cdr3_length: 14; v_call: TRBV6-1; j_call: TRBJ2-1; cdr3_aa: ASSVSQGGAYNEQF
cdr3_length: 14; v_call: TRBV4-1; j_call: TRBJ1-4; cdr3_aa: ASSRGGEATNEKLF
cdr3_length: 10; v_call: TRBV6-5; j_call: TRBJ1-2; cdr3_aa: ASSRQGSGYT